What follows are 22 T cell receptor beta chains derived from one specimen sequenced in a study of technical replicates of blood from a few donors. Only in-frame clones appear in the TCRdb table, and some are missing; sequencing was by immunoSEQ multiplex PCR. The data contain 100,000 or so clones, roughly 94% of them singletons. Sequencing was done on a sample of T cells isolated from PBMCs. The receptors were gathered from a human donor in good health.

The CDR3 DNA sequence: TGTGCCAGCAGCCGACTAGGGGATACTAACTATGGCTACACCTTC. Protein: CASSRLGDTNYGYTF. The chain employs TRBV5-4 and TRBJ1-2, with D maybe TRBD1 (5 bases). The length of the CDR3 is 15 residues. V lost 4 bases and J lost 0, with 13 bases in between. Germline V gene data show CDR1 as SGHNT and CDR2 as YYREEE (reference sequence).

J is TRBJ1-1 and V is TRBV19; 7 positions agree with TRBD1. V lost 6 bases, J lost 5 bases, and 9 bases stayed unmatched. Germline V gives CDR1 LNHDA, CDR2 SQIVND (reference sequence). The CDR3 has 14 residues. The CDR3 is CASSHDRVWTEAFF. The CDR3 coding sequence is TGTGCCAGTAGCCATGACAGGGTCTGGACTGAAGCTTTCTTT. The variable domain in full, with the rest retrieved from reference TRBV19 and TRBJ1-1, is DGGITQSPKYLFRKEGQNVTLSCEQNLNHDAMYWYRQDPGQGLRLIYYSQIVNDFQKGDIAEGYSVSREKKESFPLTVTSAQKNPTAFYLCASSHDRVWTEAFFGQGTRLTVV.

The chain links TRBV5-1 to TRBJ1-2, with 9 bases fitting TRBD1. Germline V gives CDR1 SGHRS, CDR2 YFSETQ. CDR3 size: 14 residues. The trim removed 4 bases at V and 7 bases at J, leaving 8 bases unmatched. CDR3 sequence (DNA): TGCGCCAGCAGCCCGGCCGGGACAGGGTTTGGCTACACCTTC. As protein: CASSPAGTGFGYTF.

This clone came up once. The gene calls are TRBV2 and TRBJ2-7, with D perhaps TRBD1 (6 bases). The CDR3 contains 12 residues. CDR1 and CDR2 from the germline V gene are SNHLY and FYNNEI. V was pared by 6 bases and J by 4 bases, with 10 bases between. CDR3 DNA: TGTGCCAGCAGGACGGACAGTTACGAGCAGTACTTC. Amino acid sequence: CASRTDSYEQYF.

The chain joins TRBV7-9 to TRBJ2-4; a weak D match, TRBD1 (5 bases). Germline loops: CDR1 SEHNR, CDR2 FQNEAQ (reference sequence). The CDR3 covers 15 residues. With 0 bases removed from V and 8 bases from J, the gap between germline ends came to 14 bases. The CDR3 region has the DNA TGTGCCAGCAGCTTAGCGAGGACAAGCGTTGACATTCAGTACTTC. Protein product: CASSLARTSVDIQYF.

The gene calls are TRBV7-9 and TRBJ2-5; 8 nucleotides agree with TRBD2. Germline assignment: CDR1 SEHNR and CDR2 FQNEAQ (reference sequence). The J segment lost 5 bases and the V segment lost 2 bases, leaving 10 bases of the junction unmatched. This CDR3 comprises 16 residues. The CDR3 DNA follows: TGTGCCAGCAGCTTACTAACGGGAGGGCCAGGGGAGACCCAGTACTTC. It codes for CASSLLTGGPGETQYF.

The genes are TRBV4-1 and TRBJ2-1; D is unclear. Germline V lookup: CDR1 MGHRA, CDR2 YSYEKL. The CDR3 extends over 16 amino acids. V lost 2 bases and J 5 bases, leaving 16 bases between the germline ends. In nucleotides, the CDR3 is TGCGCCAGCAGCCAACCTTCGGCGGCGAAAAACAATGAGCAGTTCTTC. Amino acids: CASSQPSAAKNNEQFF.

The chain links TRBV11-3 to TRBJ2-2; 7 positions match TRBD1. CDR1 SGHNT and CDR2 YENEEA come from the germline V gene. Trimming took 4 bases from V and 2 from J; bases not matched to a gene: 7. There are 16 residues in the CDR3. CDR3 bases: TGTGCCAGCAGCTCTTACCGGGACAGCAACACCGGGGAGCTGTTTTTT. Translating it yields CASSSYRDSNTGELFF.

The J gene is TRBJ2-1, the V gene TRBV27, with 11 bases matching TRBD2. Germline CDR1 reads MNHEY; CDR2 reads SMNVEV (reference sequence). The CDR3 is 16 amino acids. Trimming removed 3 bases from V and 7 bases from J; junction bases left unmatched: 8. DNA for the CDR3: TGTGCCAGCAGTTTCTTTAGCGGGGGGGCCAGGAATGAGCAGTTCTTC. Residues: CASSFFSGGARNEQFF.

This chain joins TRBV4-2 and TRBJ2-5; 9 nucleotides line up with TRBD2. The CDR3 runs 17 residues. V shed 0 bases, J shed 5 bases, and the junction held 10 bases outside the gene matches. From germline, CDR1 is LGHNA and CDR2 YNFKEQ. The CDR3 is CASSQERSGGPGETQYF. CDR3 sequence (DNA): TGTGCCAGCAGCCAAGAACGTAGCGGGGGCCCCGGGGAGACCCAGTACTTC.

The chain carries TRBV6-6 and TRBJ1-1; possibly TRBD1 for D (6 bases). There are 14 residues in the CDR3. Germline V gives CDR1 MNHNY, CDR2 SVGAGI (reference sequence). Trimming cost V 1 base and J 3 bases, with 9 bases left between them. The CDR3 region is CASSYFTGYTEAFF. Written as DNA, the CDR3 is TGTGCCAGCAGTTACTTTACAGGGTACACTGAAGCTTTCTTT.

V usage is TRBV30 and J usage is TRBJ1-6; 10 bases are a match to TRBD1. The CDR3 length is 14 residues. J was trimmed by 10 bases and V by 0 bases; bases with no gene match: 3. Germline CDR1 is GTSNPN and CDR2 is SVGIG (reference sequence). The CDR3 coding sequence is TGTGCCTGGAGTGTTGGGACAGGGGAATCACCCCTCCACTTT. Translating gives CAWSVGTGESPLHF.

The V gene is TRBV4-1, the J gene TRBJ2-3, with D unclear. The CDR3 is 16 residues long. The V gene's germline CDR1 is MGHRA and CDR2 YSYEKL. V lost 0 bases, J lost 4 bases, and 14 bases lay in between. The CDR3 region is CASSQDIIRGPDTQYF. DNA for the CDR3: TGCGCCAGCAGCCAAGATATAATTCGTGGCCCAGATACGCAGTATTTT.

This chain connects TRBV11-2 to TRBJ1-3; D is unresolved. This CDR3 has 14 amino acids. Germline values: CDR1 SGHAT, CDR2 FQNNGV. The V gene lost 0 bases and the J gene lost 0 bases, with 3 bases spanning the gap. CDR3: CASSLDGSGNTIYF. DNA of the CDR3: TGTGCCAGCAGCTTAGACGGCTCTGGAAACACCATATATTTT.

The chain links TRBV27 to TRBJ1-2; D might be TRBD1 (5 bases). V dropped 1 base and J dropped 7 bases, with 10 bases sitting between them. CDR3 length equals 13 residues. Germline V gene sequence: CDR1 MNHEY, CDR2 SMNVEV (reference sequence). This chain's CDR3 is CASSLLRGSGYTF. The CDR3 bases are TGTGCCAGCAGTTTATTGCGGGGGAGTGGCTACACCTTC.

This chain uses TRBV15 with TRBJ2-2, with 9 bases lining up with TRBD2. Germline loops: CDR1 LNHNV, CDR2 YYDKDF (reference sequence). The CDR3 consists of 19 residues. With 0 bases clipped from V and 1 base from J, the junction kept 9 bases outside the gene matches. The CDR3 DNA is TGTGCCACCAGCAGAGATCCTCCCTCTAGCGGGATGAACACCGGGGAGCTGTTTTTT. Amino acids: CATSRDPPSSGMNTGELFF.

The chain recombines TRBV6-1 with TRBJ1-1; D call uncertain. The germline gives CDR1 MNHNS, CDR2 SASEGT. Trimming removed 2 bases from V and 11 bases from J, with 9 bases in between. CDR3 length equals 11 residues. CDR3 sequence reads: CASSEISEAFF. For the CDR3, the DNA is TGTGCCAGCAGTGAAATATCGGAGGCTTTCTTT.

The chain carries TRBV9 and TRBJ1-1; D possibly corresponds to TRBD1 (5 bases). V dropped 4 bases and J dropped 1 base, with 14 bases sitting between them. Germline values: CDR1 SGDLS, CDR2 YYNGEE. CDR3 size: 15 residues. This CDR3 reads CASSPPGGANTEAFF. In nucleotides, the CDR3 is TGTGCCAGCAGCCCCCCAGGAGGGGCGAACACTGAAGCTTTCTTT. Combining the CDR3 with reference TRBV9 and TRBJ1-1 gives the whole variable domain DSGVTQTPKHLITATGQRVTLRCSPRSGDLSVYWYQQSLDQGLQFLIQYYNGEERAKGNILERFSAQQFPDLHSELNLSSLELGDSALYFCASSPPGGANTEAFFGQGTRLTVV.

V is TRBV11-3 and J is TRBJ2-3; 10 bases are a match to TRBD2. The length of the CDR3 is 16 residues. The germline V gene encodes CDR1 SGHNT and CDR2 YENEEA. V lost 5 bases and J lost 4; bases outside the gene matches: 9. The CDR3 loop is CASSPNLAGGADTQYF. As DNA, the CDR3 is TGTGCCAGCAGCCCAAATTTAGCGGGGGGCGCAGATACGCAGTATTTT. The full variable domain, with the rest looked up from reference TRBV11-3 and TRBJ2-3, is EAGVVQSPRYKIIEKKQPVAFWCNPISGHNTLYWYLQNLGQGPELLIRYENEEAVDDSQLPKDRFSAERLKGVDSTLKIQPAELGDSAVYLCASSPNLAGGADTQYFGPGTRLTVL.

Here the CDR3 reads CASGSLAGERTGELFF. For the CDR3, the DNA is TGTGCTAGTGGTTCCTTAGCGGGAGAGCGTACCGGGGAGCTGTTTTTT. The chain joins TRBV12-5 to TRBJ2-2; TRBD2 matches 9 bases. This CDR3 has 16 amino acids. V lost 4 bases, J lost 5 bases, and 8 bases stayed unmatched. Germline CDR1 is LGHNT and CDR2 is FRNRAP.

This rearrangement joins TRBV6-1 to TRBJ2-1; D is undetermined. The CDR3 is made up of 13 amino acids. Per germline, CDR1 MNHNS and CDR2 SASEGT. V shed 0 bases and J shed 10 bases, with 10 bases lying between them. The CDR3, as DNA: TGTGCCAGCAGTGAAGCCAATCCGACAGAGCAGTTCTTC. Protein product: CASSEANPTEQFF.

The V call is TRBV9, the J call TRBJ2-5; weak D call: TRBD1 (5 bases). The CDR3 length is 14 residues. V was trimmed by 0 bases and J by 5 bases, leaving 11 bases between them. Germline loops: CDR1 SGDLS, CDR2 YYNGEE. As DNA, the CDR3 is TGTGCCAGCAGCGTAGGGGCAGGGCGCGAGACCCAGTACTTC. It yields the protein CASSVGAGRETQYF.